The clone carrying this TCR beta chain has at least ten counts. Its antigen remains unidentified. The length of the CDR3 is 16 residues. V lost 2 bases and J lost 9; bases outside the gene matches: 6. Per germline, CDR1 SGHTA and CDR2 FQGNSA. This entry belongs to a study of T cell repertoires in cytomegalovirus infection. Study-wide context: A matching HLA type, together with CMV infection, was signaled by public TCR beta signatures.

TCRdb itself ran the reads through MiXCR, one entry per CDR3 protein. The sample has about 500,000 distinct CDR3 sequences; 30% to 40% are singletons. The rearrangement uses TRBV7-2 and TRBJ2-1; 14 bases fit TRBD2. The TCR sequence derives from a human donor in good health (CMV status not recorded). Some clones in this sample may be carry-over from other donors' samples. The sequenced sample was cultured PBMCs, obtained from culture after CMV antigen stimulation. As DNA, the CDR3 is TGTGCCAGCAGCTTAAAAGGGACTAGCGGGAGTATTGAGCAGTTCTTC. Residues: CASSLKGTSGSIEQFF. The full variable domain, its missing parts supplied by reference TRBV7-2 and TRBJ2-1, is GAGVSQSPSNKVTEKGKDVELRCDPISGHTALYWYRQSLGQGLEFLIYFQGNSAPDKSGLPSDRFSAERTGGSVSTLTIQRTQQEDSAVYLCASSLKGTSGSIEQFFGPGTRLTVL.